This T cell receptor (beta chain) derives from a study of OX40 agonist ivuxolimab in advanced cancers. Turning to the study itself: Ivuxolimab, an antibody that agonizes OX40 (CD134), was administered to the patients. Treatment received earlier with anti-PD-1, anti-PD-L1 or anti-CTLA-4 agents was allowed, and over 30% had some. Study results and caveats: The expanded peripheral T cells' antigen specificity was not determined.

Profiled with immunoSEQ multiplex PCR; TCRdb holds only in-frame clones, not every one. The table includes approximately 82,000 clones, roughly 89% detected once. To note about this clone: The antigen remains unidentified.

Trimming pared 4 bases from V and 0 bases from J, leaving 14 bases between. There are 16 residues in the CDR3. Germline V gene lookup returns CDR1 SGHDT and CDR2 YYEEEE. This TCR derives from an adult with an advanced solid tumor such as melanoma, head and neck, liver or kidney cancer. This specimen was CD4+ or CD8+ T cells sorted from blood, taken in a trial of the OX40 agonist ivuxolimab. The chain combines TRBV5-6 with TRBJ2-1; D remains ambiguous. As DNA, the CDR3 is TGTGCCAGCAGCCAAAGACTTCAAAGCTCCTACAATGAGCAGTTCTTC. Residues: CASSQRLQSSYNEQFF.